These 28 T cell receptor beta chains originate from one sample sequenced in a study of CD8 T cells in Susac syndrome. Random hexamers were used to reverse transcribe 0.5 to 1 ug of RNA. TCRdb used MiXCR to reprocess the immunoSEQ multiplex PCR reads, holding one entry per CDR3 protein. The sample yields about 140,000 distinct CDR3 sequences, roughly 95% seen once. Sequenced sample: CD4+ T cells from PBMCs. These receptors were collected from a human donor with multiple sclerosis.

The chain couples TRBV4-2 to TRBJ1-2; D not certain. CDR1 is LGHNA and CDR2 is YNFKEQ in the germline V gene. Trimming removed 6 bases from V and 13 bases from J, with 6 bases in between. The CDR3 sequence is 8 residues long. The CDR3 reads CASRSGTF. The CDR3 nucleotides read TGTGCCAGCAGGTCCGGCACCTTC.

The chain is built from TRBV29-1 and TRBJ2-2, with D perhaps matching TRBD2 (7 bases). CDR3 length equals 14 residues. Germline-derived CDR1 and CDR2 are SQVTM and ANQGSEA. Trimming removed 4 bases at V and 0 bases at J, with 9 bases between. The DNA for the CDR3 is TGCAGCGTTGCGGGGGGCCCGAACACCGGGGAGCTGTTTTTT. Amino acids: CSVAGGPNTGELFF.

The gene calls are TRBV3-1 and TRBJ2-3; 14 positions agree with TRBD2. CDR1 and CDR2 from the germline V gene are LGHDT and YNNKEL (reference sequence). V lost 7 bases and J lost 4; bases outside the gene matches: 10. This CDR3 has 17 amino acids. The CDR3 sequence is CASTLLGTSGGPDTQYF. The CDR3 DNA reads as TGTGCCAGCACCCTACTAGGGACTAGCGGGGGACCAGATACGCAGTATTTT.

V usage is TRBV20-1 and J usage is TRBJ2-1; D ambiguous. Germline V gene lookup returns CDR1 DFQATT and CDR2 SNEGSKA (reference sequence). V lost 3 bases to trimming and J lost 4 bases, with 4 bases between them. This CDR3 has 11 amino acids. The CDR3 bases are TGCAGTGCTAGGGAATACAATGAGCAGTTCTTC. The encoded protein is CSAREYNEQFF.

CDR3 amino acids: CASSQGIWGVTEAFF. CDR3 coding DNA: TGCGCCAGCAGCCAAGGGATCTGGGGCGTCACTGAAGCTTTCTTT. V usage is TRBV4-3 and J usage is TRBJ1-1, with a possible D match to TRBD1 (5 bases). Germline V gene sequence: CDR1 LGHNA, CDR2 YSLEER. The CDR3 length is 15 residues. Trimming took 1 base from V and 4 from J, leaving 13 bases between them.

The V and J genes are TRBV7-9 and TRBJ2-5; possible D gene TRBD2, 6 bases. The germline V gene has CDR1 SEHNR and CDR2 FQNEAQ (reference sequence). V was trimmed by 5 bases and J by 5 bases, leaving 18 bases between them. CDR3 length: 15 amino acids. CDR3 protein: CASSRKRVPDETQYF. CDR3 nucleotides: TGTGCCAGCAGCCGTAAGCGGGTTCCCGACGAGACCCAGTACTTC. The variable domain in full, with the rest retrieved from reference TRBV7-9 and TRBJ2-5, is DTGVSQNPRHKITKRGQNVTFRCDPISEHNRLYWYRQTLGQGPEFLTYFQNEAQLEKSRLLSDRFSAERPKGSFSTLEIQRTEQGDSAMYLCASSRKRVPDETQYFGPGTRLLVL.

The rearrangement links TRBV20-1 to TRBJ2-3, with D possibly TRBD1 on 7 matching bases. Germline assignment: CDR1 DFQATT and CDR2 SNEGSKA (reference sequence). Trimming shortened V by 5 bases and J by 4 bases, and 10 bases separated the two germline ends. CDR3 size: 12 residues. As DNA, the CDR3 is TGCAGTGCTGCCAGGGGGGCAGATACGCAGTATTTT. This sequence encodes CSAARGADTQYF.

This chain links TRBV5-1 with TRBJ2-1; either TRBD1 or TRBD2 may supply D (6 bases each). Per germline, CDR1 SGHRS and CDR2 YFSETQ. V lost 2 bases, J lost 3 bases, and 21 bases lay in between. The CDR3 consists of 18 residues. DNA for the CDR3: TGCGCCAGCAGCTTTGACAGGCCTCGACTAGTAAGCTACAATGAGCAGTTCTTC. The encoded protein is CASSFDRPRLVSYNEQFF.

This clonotype came up once. The rearrangement links TRBV6-1 to TRBJ2-7, with D possibly called TRBD1 or TRBD2 (5 bases each). This CDR3 has 16 residues. In germline, CDR1 is MNHNS, CDR2 SASEGT. V was pared by 6 bases and J by 1 base, with 19 bases between. CDR3 bases: TGTGCCAGCAGCTCGCAGTCAGGGACCAGATCCTACGAGCAGTACTTC. Protein: CASSSQSGTRSYEQYF.

The chain is built from TRBV7-9 and TRBJ2-1, with 7 bases identical to TRBD1. The trim removed 4 bases at V and 12 bases at J, leaving 3 bases unmatched. Per the germline V gene, CDR1 is SEHNR and CDR2 is FQNEAQ (reference sequence). CDR3 size: 11 residues. CDR3 region: CASSSRDRQFF. The CDR3 DNA sequence: TGTGCCAGCAGCTCCCGGGACAGGCAGTTCTTC.

This chain connects TRBV19 to TRBJ2-1; D call uncertain. Germline loops: CDR1 LNHDA, CDR2 SQIVND (reference sequence). The CDR3 totals 14 residues. V lost 7 bases and J 0 bases, leaving 10 bases between the germline ends. CDR3 sequence (DNA): TGTGCCAGTAAGAGAGTAACCTCCTACAATGAGCAGTTCTTC. Amino acid sequence: CASKRVTSYNEQFF.

The chain combines TRBV29-1 with TRBJ2-7, with TRBD2 matching over 9 bases. The CDR3 contains 12 residues. V shed 6 bases and J 3 bases; nucleotides not matched to a gene: 3. Germline assignment: CDR1 SQVTM and CDR2 ANQGSEA. This CDR3 is CSVGSGSYEQYF. The CDR3 coding sequence is TGCAGCGTGGGTAGCGGGAGCTACGAGCAGTACTTC.

The genes are TRBV27 and TRBJ2-1, with TRBD2 matching 11 bases. Germline CDR1 and CDR2: MNHEY and SMNVEV (reference sequence). This CDR3 spans 14 amino acids. V trimming: 8 bases; J trimming: 6 bases; junction bases outside the gene matches: 6. CDR3 in amino acids: CASGGLAARNEQFF. In DNA form, the CDR3 reads TGTGCCAGCGGGGGACTAGCGGCGCGCAATGAGCAGTTCTTC.

Here the CDR3 DNA reads TGCGCCAGCAGCGCCTTGCAGGGGGTAACTGATGGCTACACCTTC. Translating it yields CASSALQGVTDGYTF. This rearrangement joins TRBV4-3 to TRBJ1-2, with 7 bases identical to TRBD1. Looked up from germline, CDR1 is LGHNA and CDR2 is YSLEER. The CDR3 is 15 amino acids. V gave up 5 bases and J gave up 6 bases; unmatched junction bases: 12.

The chain uses TRBV18 and TRBJ1-4; unclear D gene. Germline CDR1 is KGHSH and CDR2 is LQKENI. Trimming took off 6 bases at V and 6 bases at J, with 17 bases between the two ends. The CDR3 has 15 amino acids. The CDR3 region has the DNA TGTGCCAGCTCCAGCCGGAGGGCGCGCGATGAAAAACTGTTTTTT. It specifies CASSSRRARDEKLFF. The whole variable domain, filled in from reference TRBV18 and TRBJ1-4, reads NAGVMQNPRHLVRRRGQEARLRCSPMKGHSHVYWYRQLPEEGLKFMVYLQKENIIDESGMPKERFSAEFPKEGPSILRIQQVVRGDSAAYFCASSSRRARDEKLFFGSGTQLSVL.

This rearrangement joins TRBV12-3 or TRBV12-4 to TRBJ2-7; D is perhaps TRBD1 or TRBD2 (5 bases each). Trimming removed 3 bases at V and 6 bases at J, with 12 bases between. The CDR3 is made up of 13 amino acids. CDR3 sequence (DNA): TGTGCCAGCAGTTTGGGGGTCAACGCCGAGCAGTACTTC. Translating gives CASSLGVNAEQYF.

The chain carries TRBV6-6 and TRBJ2-1; 12 positions match TRBD1. This CDR3 is built from 15 residues. The J segment lost 8 bases and the V segment lost 6 bases, leaving 8 bases of the junction unmatched. CDR1 is MNHNY, CDR2 SVGAGI, per germline (reference sequence). CDR3 in amino acids: CASRWSGTGGDEQFF. The CDR3 DNA reads as TGTGCCAGCAGATGGAGCGGGACAGGGGGCGATGAGCAGTTCTTC.

The V and J genes are TRBV4-1 and TRBJ2-7; 11 bases agree with TRBD2. This CDR3 comprises 15 residues. The junction had 5 bases not matched to a gene; V was cut back by 3 bases and J by 4 bases. CDR1 is MGHRA, CDR2 YSYEKL, per germline. In nucleotides, the CDR3 is TGCGCCAGCAGCCAGGCCGGGACTAGCGGATACGAGCAGTACTTC. Amino acid sequence: CASSQAGTSGYEQYF.

This chain connects TRBV11-1 to TRBJ2-1, with 11 bases that match TRBD2. With 5 bases clipped from V and 1 base from J, the junction kept 10 bases outside the gene matches. CDR1 and CDR2 from the germline V gene are SGHAT and FQDESV (reference sequence). This CDR3 spans 18 amino acids. CDR3 in amino acids: CASSLRALAGGSYNEQFF. The CDR3 nucleotides are TGTGCCAGCAGCCTAAGGGCTCTAGCGGGGGGTTCCTACAATGAGCAGTTCTTC.

The J gene is TRBJ2-1, the V gene TRBV18, with no clear D. Germline CDR1 KGHSH, CDR2 LQKENI. Trimming took off 4 bases at V and 4 bases at J, with 8 bases between the two ends. This CDR3 is 13 amino acids long. The CDR3 coding sequence is TGTGCCAGCTCACTTCAGCCTTACAATGAGCAGTTCTTC. Protein product: CASSLQPYNEQFF.

This clonotype was observed a single time. This chain links TRBV7-3 with TRBJ1-1, with D unclear. Germline CDR1 reads SGHTA; CDR2 reads FQGTGA. The CDR3 is made up of 13 amino acids. V lost 5 bases to trimming and J lost 1 base, with 8 bases between them. The DNA for the CDR3 is TGTGCCAGCAGCCCTTATCGGAACACTGAAGCTTTCTTT. Its protein product is CASSPYRNTEAFF.

The V and J genes are TRBV9 and TRBJ2-7, with 8 bases that match TRBD1. V gave up 0 bases and J gave up 0 bases; unmatched junction bases: 2. Germline V gives CDR1 SGDLS, CDR2 YYNGEE. This CDR3 comprises 15 residues. The CDR3 region is CASSVGTGNSYEQYF. The CDR3 DNA follows: TGTGCCAGCAGCGTAGGGACAGGGAACTCCTACGAGCAGTACTTC.

This clonotype has only one observation. This chain links TRBV2 with TRBJ1-5; 9 bases line up with TRBD1. The V gene's germline CDR1 is SNHLY and CDR2 FYNNEI. CDR3 size: 15 residues. V lost 8 bases and J lost 0; bases outside the gene matches: 5. CDR3 sequence reads: CASRGQGSSNQPQHF. The CDR3 bases are TGTGCCAGCCGGGGACAGGGAAGTAGCAATCAGCCCCAGCATTTT.

The V and J genes are TRBV19 and TRBJ1-5; no definite D call. CDR3 length equals 12 residues. Germline lookup yields CDR1 LNHDA and CDR2 SQIVND (reference sequence). V lost 4 bases to trimming and J lost 9 bases, with 10 bases between them. In DNA, the CDR3 is TGTGCCAGTAGTAAAAGTGCGGGGCCCCAGCATTTT. Translation gives CASSKSAGPQHF.

The CDR3 spells CASSQEIGGLDPYGYTF. The CDR3 nucleotides read TGTGCCAGCAGCCAAGAGATAGGGGGCCTGGACCCATATGGCTACACCTTC. The chain recombines TRBV3-1 with TRBJ1-2; 7 positions agree with TRBD1. The CDR3 contains 17 residues. Trimming took 0 bases from V and 5 from J; bases not matched to a gene: 12. The germline V gene has CDR1 LGHDT and CDR2 YNNKEL (reference sequence). The full variable domain, in which reference TRBV3-1 and TRBJ1-2 provide the parts outside the CDR3, is DTAVSQTPKYLVTQMGNDKSIKCEQNLGHDTMYWYKQDSKKFLKIMFSYNNKELIINETVPNRFSPKSPDKAHLNLHINSLELGDSAVYFCASSQEIGGLDPYGYTFGSGTRLTVV.

The gene calls are TRBV20-1 and TRBJ1-5, with D possibly matching TRBD1 (5 bases). Trimming cost V 6 bases and J 4 bases, with 16 bases left between them. The germline CDR1 and CDR2 sequences are DFQATT and SNEGSKA (reference sequence). This CDR3 is built from 14 residues. In nucleotides, the CDR3 is TGCAGTGCAAAACCGGGACTGGTAAATCAGCCCCAGCATTTT. Its protein product is CSAKPGLVNQPQHF.

V is TRBV4-1 and J is TRBJ2-3, with 7 positions matching TRBD1. The CDR3 is 15 amino acids. The J segment lost 2 bases and the V segment lost 5 bases, leaving 7 bases of the junction unmatched. Germline assignment: CDR1 MGHRA and CDR2 YSYEKL. The CDR3 loop is CASSAGTVITDTQYF. The CDR3 DNA reads as TGCGCCAGCAGCGCCGGGACAGTCATCACAGATACGCAGTATTTT.

The chain uses TRBV30 and TRBJ2-7; 9 nucleotides match TRBD1. CDR3 size: 15 residues. V shed 3 bases, J shed 2 bases, and the junction held 8 bases outside the gene matches. From germline, CDR1 is GTSNPN and CDR2 SVGIG (reference sequence). CDR3 sequence (DNA): TGTGCCTGGAGCCTCCGGGACAGGGTGGCCTACGAGCAGTACTTC. Translating it yields CAWSLRDRVAYEQYF.